One T cell receptor (beta chain) is described in this entry. Its antigen is not known. These data originate in a study of cytomegalovirus exposure and HLA in healthy donors. Across the study: HLA-typed donors contributed some 85 million unique TCRs, which were held in an early data release. Overall study results and limits: According to a later analysis, most TCR beta chains associated with CMV appeared HLA-restricted.

A multiplex PCR was run with 60 Vbeta primers and 13 Jbeta primers. The table came from immunoSEQ multiplex PCR; TCRdb's copy has only in-frame clones and leaves some out. Seen here are fewer than 250,000 clones, 82% observed once, and the top ten hold 6%. Input material: PBMCs. The sequence was collected from a man aged 40-50 years in good health and CMV-seropositive.

In DNA form, the CDR3 reads TGCAGCGCCCTAGCGGGAGTTTATGAGCAGTACTTC. Translated: CSALAGVYEQYF. The V gene is TRBV29-1, the J gene TRBJ2-7, with 10 bases lining up with TRBD2. V lost 7 bases and J lost 7; bases outside the gene matches: 7. The CDR3 is 12 residues long. Germline values: CDR1 SQVTM, CDR2 ANQGSEA.